The clone carrying this TCR beta chain was counted at least ten times. No antigen is known for it. The CDR3 has 13 residues. Trimming stripped 7 bases from V and 8 bases from J, with 18 bases between. Looked up from germline, CDR1 is SGHKS and CDR2 is YYEKEE (reference sequence). TCRdb re-called the 5' RACE reads through MiXCR, storing one row per CDR3 protein. Among around 100,000 distinct CDR3 sequences listed, 5.9% were seen once. The data derive from a study of identical twins. Study-wide points: For cord blood, abundant beta clonotypes had fewer insertions, unlike memory repertoires, which showed none. Out-of-frame alpha sequences common to twins exhibited a surplus of low generation probability.

This sequence originates from a woman aged 50 to 65 in good health. Sequenced: memory T cells sorted from blood. The chain is built from TRBV5-5 and TRBJ1-2; TRBD1 is a possible D gene (6 bases). CDR3 nucleotides: TGTGCCAGCTCCGAAACAGGGTACGGAGGCTACACCTTC. This translates into CASSETGYGGYTF.